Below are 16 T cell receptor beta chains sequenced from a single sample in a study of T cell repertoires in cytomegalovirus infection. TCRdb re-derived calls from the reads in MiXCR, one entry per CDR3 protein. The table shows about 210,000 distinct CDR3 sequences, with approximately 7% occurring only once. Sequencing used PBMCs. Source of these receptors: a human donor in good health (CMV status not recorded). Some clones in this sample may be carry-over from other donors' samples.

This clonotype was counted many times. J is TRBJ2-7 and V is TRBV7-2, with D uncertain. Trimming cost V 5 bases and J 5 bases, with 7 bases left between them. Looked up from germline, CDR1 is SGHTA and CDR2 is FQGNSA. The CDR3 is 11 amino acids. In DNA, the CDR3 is TGTGCCAGCAGCCTCTATAACGAGCAGTACTTC. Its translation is CASSLYNEQYF.

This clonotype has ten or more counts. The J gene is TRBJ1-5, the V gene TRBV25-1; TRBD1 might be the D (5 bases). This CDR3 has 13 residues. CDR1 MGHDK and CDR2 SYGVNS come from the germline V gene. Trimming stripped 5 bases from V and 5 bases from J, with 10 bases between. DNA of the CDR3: TGTGCCAGCAGTTATCAGGGAGATCAGCCCCAGCATTTT. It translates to CASSYQGDQPQHF. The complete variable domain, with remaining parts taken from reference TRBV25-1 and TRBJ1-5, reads EADIYQTPRYLVIGTGKKITLECSQTMGHDKMYWYQQDPGMELHLIHYSYGVNSTEKGDLSSESTVSRIRTEHFPLTLESARPSHTSQYLCASSYQGDQPQHFGDGTRLSIL.

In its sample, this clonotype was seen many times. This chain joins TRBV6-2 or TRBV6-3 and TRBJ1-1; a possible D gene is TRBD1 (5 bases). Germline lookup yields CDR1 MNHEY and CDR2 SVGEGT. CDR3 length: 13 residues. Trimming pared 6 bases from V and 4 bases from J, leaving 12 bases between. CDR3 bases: TGTGCCAGCAGCTTGGACGGGGGCACTGAAGCTTTCTTT. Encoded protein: CASSLDGGTEAFF.

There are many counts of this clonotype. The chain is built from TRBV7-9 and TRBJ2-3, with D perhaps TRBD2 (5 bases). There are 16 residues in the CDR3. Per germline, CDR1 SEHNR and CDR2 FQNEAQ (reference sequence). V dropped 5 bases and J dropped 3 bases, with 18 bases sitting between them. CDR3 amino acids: CASSRGLNSGTDTQYF. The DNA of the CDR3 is TGTGCCAGCAGCCGCGGACTTAATTCGGGGACAGATACGCAGTATTTT.

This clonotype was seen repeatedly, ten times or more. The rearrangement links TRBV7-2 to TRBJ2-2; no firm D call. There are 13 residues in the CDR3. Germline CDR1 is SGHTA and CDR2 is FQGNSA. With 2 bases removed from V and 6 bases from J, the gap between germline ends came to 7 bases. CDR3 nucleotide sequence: TGTGCCAGCAGCTTAAAGGGTTCCGGGGAGCTGTTTTTT. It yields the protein CASSLKGSGELFF.

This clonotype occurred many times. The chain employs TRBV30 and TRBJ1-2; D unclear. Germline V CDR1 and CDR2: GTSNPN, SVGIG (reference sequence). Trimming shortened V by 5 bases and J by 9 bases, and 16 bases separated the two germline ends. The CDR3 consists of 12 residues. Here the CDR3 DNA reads TGTGCCTGGGATGCTGGAGGGATAAGCTACACCTTC. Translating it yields CAWDAGGISYTF. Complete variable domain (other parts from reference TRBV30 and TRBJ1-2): SQTIHQWPATLVQPVGSPLSLECTVEGTSNPNLYWYRQAAGRGLQLLFYSVGIGQISSEVPQNLSASRPQDRQFILSSKKLLLSDSGFYLCAWDAGGISYTFGSGTRLTVV.

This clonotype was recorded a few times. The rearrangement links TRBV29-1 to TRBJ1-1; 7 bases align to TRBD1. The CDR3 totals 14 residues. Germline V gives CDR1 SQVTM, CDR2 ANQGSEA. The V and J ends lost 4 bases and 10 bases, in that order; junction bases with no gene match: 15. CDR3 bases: TGCAGCGTTGCGGCGACACAGTCCCAGGGGGGAGCTTTCTTT. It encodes CSVAATQSQGGAFF.

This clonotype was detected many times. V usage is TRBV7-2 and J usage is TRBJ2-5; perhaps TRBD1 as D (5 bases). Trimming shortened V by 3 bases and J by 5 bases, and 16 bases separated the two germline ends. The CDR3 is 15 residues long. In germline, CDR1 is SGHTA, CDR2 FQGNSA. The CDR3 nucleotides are TGTGCCAGCAGCTTTGAAGCAGGGCGGAGTGAGACCCAGTACTTC. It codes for CASSFEAGRSETQYF.

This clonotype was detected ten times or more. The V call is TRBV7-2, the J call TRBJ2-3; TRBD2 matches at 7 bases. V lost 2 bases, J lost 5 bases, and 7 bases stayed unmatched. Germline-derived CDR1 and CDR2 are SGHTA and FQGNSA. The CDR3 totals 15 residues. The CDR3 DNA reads TGTGCCAGCAGCTTATCGCGGGGGAGGGGAGATACGCAGTATTTT. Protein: CASSLSRGRGDTQYF.

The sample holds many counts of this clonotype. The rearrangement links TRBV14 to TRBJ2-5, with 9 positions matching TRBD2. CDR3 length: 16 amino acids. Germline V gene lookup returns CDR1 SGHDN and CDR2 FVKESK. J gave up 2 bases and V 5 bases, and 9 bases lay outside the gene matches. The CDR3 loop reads CASSVLAGGSQETQYF. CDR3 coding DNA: TGTGCCAGCAGCGTCCTTGCGGGGGGGTCTCAAGAGACCCAGTACTTC. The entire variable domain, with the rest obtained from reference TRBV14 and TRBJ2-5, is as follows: EAGVTQFPSHSVIEKGQTVTLRCDPISGHDNLYWYRRVMGKEIKFLLHFVKESKQDESGMPNNRFLAERTGGTYSTLKVQPAELEDSGVYFCASSVLAGGSQETQYFGPGTRLLVL.

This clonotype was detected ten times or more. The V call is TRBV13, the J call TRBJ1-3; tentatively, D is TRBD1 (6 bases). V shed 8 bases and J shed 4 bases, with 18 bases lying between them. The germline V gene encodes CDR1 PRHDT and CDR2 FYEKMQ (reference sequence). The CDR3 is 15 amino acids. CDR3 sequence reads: CASALRGPKGNTIYF. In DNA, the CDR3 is TGTGCCAGCGCTCTCCGGGGGCCGAAAGGAAACACCATATATTTT.

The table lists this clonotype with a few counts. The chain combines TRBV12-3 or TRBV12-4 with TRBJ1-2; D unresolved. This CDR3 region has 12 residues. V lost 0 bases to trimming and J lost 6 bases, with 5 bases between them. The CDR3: CASSLAAHGYTF. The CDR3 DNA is TGTGCCAGCAGTTTAGCGGCCCATGGCTACACCTTC.

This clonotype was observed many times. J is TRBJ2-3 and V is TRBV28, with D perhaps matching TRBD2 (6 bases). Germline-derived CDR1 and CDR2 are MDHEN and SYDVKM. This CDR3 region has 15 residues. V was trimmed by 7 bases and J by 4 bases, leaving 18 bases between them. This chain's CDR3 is CASTVAGGGADTQYF. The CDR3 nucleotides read TGTGCCAGCACGGTCGCCGGGGGAGGAGCAGATACGCAGTATTTT. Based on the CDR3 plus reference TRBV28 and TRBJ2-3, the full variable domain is DVKVTQSSRYLVKRTGEKVFLECVQDMDHENMFWYRQDPGLGLRLIYFSYDVKMKEKGDIPEGYSVSREKKERFSLILESASTNQTSMYLCASTVAGGGADTQYFGPGTRLTVL.

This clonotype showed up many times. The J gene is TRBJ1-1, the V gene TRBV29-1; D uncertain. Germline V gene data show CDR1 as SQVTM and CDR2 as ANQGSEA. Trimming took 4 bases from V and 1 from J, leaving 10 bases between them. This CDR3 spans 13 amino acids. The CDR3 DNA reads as TGCAGCGTTGCTAGGGTCTCGAACACTGAAGCTTTCTTT. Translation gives CSVARVSNTEAFF.

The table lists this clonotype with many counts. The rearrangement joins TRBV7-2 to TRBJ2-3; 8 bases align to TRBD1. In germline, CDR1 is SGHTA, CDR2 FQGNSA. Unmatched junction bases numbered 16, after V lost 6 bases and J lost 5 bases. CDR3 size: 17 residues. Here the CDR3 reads CASRPTKGTGLLDTQYF. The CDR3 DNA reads TGTGCCAGCAGACCGACGAAAGGGACAGGCTTATTAGATACGCAGTATTTT.

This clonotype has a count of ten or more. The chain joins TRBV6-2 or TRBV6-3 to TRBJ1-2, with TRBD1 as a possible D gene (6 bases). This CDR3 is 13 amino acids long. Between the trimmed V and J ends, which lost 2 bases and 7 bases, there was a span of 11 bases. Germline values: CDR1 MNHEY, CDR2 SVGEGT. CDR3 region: CASSYGGQGGYTF. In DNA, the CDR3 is TGTGCCAGCAGTTACGGGGGCCAGGGTGGCTACACCTTC.